The 12 T cell receptor beta chains in this list originate from one sample, sequenced in a study of T cell responses to AZD1222 COVID-19 vaccine. Generated by immunoSEQ multiplex PCR, the TCRdb table keeps only in-frame clones and is missing some. The data show about 120,000 clones, with roughly nine tenths seen just once and just under 6.5% held by the top ten. The sequencing used peripheral blood, collected on day 0 of AZD1222 vaccination. These receptors all come from an adult in good health.

Only a few counts were recorded for this clone. This chain uses TRBV6-1 with TRBJ1-5, with D possibly matching TRBD1 (5 bases). The V gene lost 2 bases and the J gene lost 7 bases, with 12 bases spanning the gap. The CDR3 has 14 amino acids. The germline CDR1 and CDR2 sequences are MNHNS and SASEGT. CDR3 sequence (DNA): TGTGCCAGCAGTGAACGGGGGACCCGGCAGCCCCAGCATTTT. Protein product: CASSERGTRQPQHF.

The chain combines TRBV5-1 with TRBJ2-7, with a possible D match to TRBD1 (6 bases). This CDR3 region has 15 residues. V gave up 0 bases and J gave up 4 bases, with 14 bases separating them. Germline V CDR1 and CDR2: SGHRS, YFSETQ. The CDR3 loop is CASSLEGDGPYEQYF. In DNA form, the CDR3 reads TGCGCCAGCAGCTTGGAGGGGGACGGACCTTACGAGCAGTACTTC. The full variable domain, with the rest looked up from reference TRBV5-1 and TRBJ2-7, is KAGVTQTPRYLIKTRGQQVTLSCSPISGHRSVSWYQQTPGQGLQFLFEYFSETQRNKGNFPGRFSGRQFSNSRSEMNVSTLELGDSALYLCASSLEGDGPYEQYFGPGTRLTVT.

The CDR3: CASRQGAGKEKLFF. Written as DNA, the CDR3 is TGTGCCAGCAGGCAGGGGGCGGGGAAGGAAAAACTGTTTTTT. The rearrangement uses TRBV27 and TRBJ1-4, with 8 bases matching TRBD1. The CDR3 has 14 residues. J was trimmed by 8 bases and V by 6 bases; bases with no gene match: 8. CDR1 is MNHEY and CDR2 is SMNVEV in the germline V gene (reference sequence).

The V gene is TRBV6-5, the J gene TRBJ2-1; 10 bases line up with TRBD1. In germline, CDR1 is MNHEY, CDR2 SVGAGI. The CDR3 loop spans 15 amino acids. V gave up 6 bases and J gave up 5 bases; unmatched junction bases: 7. The CDR3 DNA sequence: TGTGCCAGCAGACCCGGGACAGGGGATAACAATGAGCAGTTCTTC. This sequence encodes CASRPGTGDNNEQFF.

V is TRBV5-1 and J is TRBJ2-2; D not certain. This CDR3 is built from 14 residues. CDR1 and CDR2 from the germline V gene are SGHRS and YFSETQ. With 5 bases removed from V and 4 bases from J, the gap between germline ends came to 12 bases. CDR3 residues: CASSWLRSTGELFF. In DNA, the CDR3 is TGCGCCAGCAGTTGGCTTCGAAGCACCGGGGAGCTGTTTTTT. The variable domain in full, with the rest retrieved from reference TRBV5-1 and TRBJ2-2, is KAGVTQTPRYLIKTRGQQVTLSCSPISGHRSVSWYQQTPGQGLQFLFEYFSETQRNKGNFPGRFSGRQFSNSRSEMNVSTLELGDSALYLCASSWLRSTGELFFGEGSRLTVL.

The rearrangement uses TRBV11-3 and TRBJ2-1, with D possibly being TRBD1 (6 bases). The CDR3 extends over 14 amino acids. The V end was cut by 1 base, the J end by 6 bases, with 10 bases between. Germline CDR1 SGHNT, CDR2 YENEEA. CDR3 in DNA: TGTGCCAGCAGCTTAGGGACAGATTTCAATGAGCAGTTCTTC. It encodes CASSLGTDFNEQFF.

The rearrangement uses TRBV3-1 (or the pseudogene TRBV3-2) and TRBJ2-7, with 7 bases identical to TRBD1. V gave up 4 bases and J gave up 2 bases; unmatched junction bases: 5. CDR3 length: 14 residues. The germline V gene encodes CDR1 LGHDT and CDR2 YNNKEL (reference sequence). The CDR3 here is CASSRRDRTYEQYF. Here the CDR3 DNA reads TGTGCCAGCAGCCGCCGGGACAGAACCTACGAGCAGTACTTC.

The V call is TRBV7-3, the J call TRBJ1-6; TRBD1 matches 7 bases. Germline V lookup: CDR1 SGHTA, CDR2 FQGTGA. CDR3 length equals 13 residues. Trimming cost V 8 bases and J 9 bases; bases outside gene matches: 7. CDR3 amino acids: CASSTGASSPLHF. The CDR3 DNA sequence: TGTGCCAGCTCCACAGGGGCAAGTTCACCCCTCCACTTT.

This rearrangement joins TRBV6-2 or TRBV6-3 to TRBJ1-1; D unresolved. CDR3 size: 14 residues. V was cut by 0 bases and J by 5 bases, with 10 bases left in between. Per germline, CDR1 MNHEY and CDR2 SVGEGT. CDR3: CASSYSRGLTEAFF. The CDR3 DNA reads TGTGCCAGCAGTTACTCGCGGGGTTTGACTGAAGCTTTCTTT.

This chain connects TRBV7-9 to TRBJ1-6; D is unclear. The CDR3 length is 14 residues. CDR1 SEHNR and CDR2 FQNEAQ come from the germline V gene (reference sequence). Trimming removed 1 base from V and 7 bases from J, with 8 bases in between. The CDR3 spells CASSLGGGNSPLHF. CDR3 sequence (DNA): TGTGCCAGCAGCTTAGGGGGAGGGAATTCACCCCTCCACTTT.

This rearrangement joins TRBV19 to TRBJ2-5; 8 bases agree with TRBD2. The CDR3 consists of 15 residues. CDR1 and CDR2 (germline): LNHDA, SQIVND (reference sequence). V was clipped by 5 bases and J by 4 bases; unmatched bases: 9. The CDR3: CASSPQRGRRETQYF. The CDR3, as DNA: TGTGCCAGTAGTCCCCAGCGGGGGAGGCGAGAGACCCAGTACTTC.

This chain connects TRBV30 to TRBJ1-6, with D possibly matching TRBD1 (6 bases). The CDR3 is 14 amino acids. Germline assignment: CDR1 GTSNPN and CDR2 SVGIG (reference sequence). V dropped 1 base and J dropped 7 bases, with 11 bases sitting between them. The CDR3 is CAWSAQTGNSPLHF. CDR3 nucleotide sequence: TGTGCCTGGAGTGCTCAAACAGGGAATTCACCCCTCCACTTT.